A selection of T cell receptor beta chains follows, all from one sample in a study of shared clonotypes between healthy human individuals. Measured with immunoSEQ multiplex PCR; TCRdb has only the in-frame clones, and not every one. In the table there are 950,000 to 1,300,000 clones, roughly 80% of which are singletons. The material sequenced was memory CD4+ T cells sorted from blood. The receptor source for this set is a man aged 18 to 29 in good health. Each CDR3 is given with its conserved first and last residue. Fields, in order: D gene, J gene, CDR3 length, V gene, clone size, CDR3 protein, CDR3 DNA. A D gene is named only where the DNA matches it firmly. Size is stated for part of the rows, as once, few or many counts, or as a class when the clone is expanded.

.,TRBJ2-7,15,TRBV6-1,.,CASSDRQGGMNEQYF,TGTGCCAGCAGTGACAGACAGGGAGGAATGAACGAGCAGTACTTC
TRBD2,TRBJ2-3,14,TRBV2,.,CASSVSGRTDTQYF,TGTGCCAGCAGTGTTAGCGGGAGGACAGATACGCAGTATTTT
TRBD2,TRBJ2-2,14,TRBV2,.,CASSVRGGGGELFF,TGTGCCAGCAGTGTGCGGGGGGGTGGCGGGGAGCTGTTTTTT
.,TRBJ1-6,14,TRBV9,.,CASSSGNTNSPLHF,TGTGCCAGCAGTTCAGGGAATACTAATTCACCCCTCCACTTT
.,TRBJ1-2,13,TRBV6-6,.,CASTAAGGYGYTF,TGTGCCAGCACGGCAGCTGGGGGCTATGGCTACACCTTC
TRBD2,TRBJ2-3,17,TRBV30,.,CAWSADLAGGLTDTQYF,TGTGCCTGGAGTGCCGACTTAGCGGGGGGGCTCACAGATACGCAGTATTTT
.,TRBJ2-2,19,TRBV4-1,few,CASSPTGKVADVFTGELFF,TGCGCCAGCAGCCCGACGGGGAAGGTAGCGGATGTTTTCACCGGGGAGCTGTTTTTT
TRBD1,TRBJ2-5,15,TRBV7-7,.,CASTLATGNQETQYF,TGTGCTAGCACCTTAGCGACAGGGAATCAAGAGACCCAGTACTTC
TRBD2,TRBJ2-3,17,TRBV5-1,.,CASSPGLAGGRTDTQYF,TGCGCCAGCAGTCCGGGACTAGCGGGGGGGCGAACAGATACGCAGTATTTT
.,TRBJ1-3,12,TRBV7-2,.,CASSFQGNTIYF,TGTGCCAGCAGCTTCCAGGGAAACACCATATATTTT
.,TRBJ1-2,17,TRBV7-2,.,CASSLGPGASQGGGYTF,TGTGCCAGCAGCTTGGGCCCCGGGGCCTCCCAAGGTGGTGGCTACACCTTC
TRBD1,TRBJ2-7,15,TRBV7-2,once,CASSSQAGTGHEQYF,TGTGCCAGCAGCTCCCAAGCCGGGACAGGACACGAGCAGTACTTC
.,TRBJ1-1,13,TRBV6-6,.,CASSSLDITEAFF,TGTGCCAGCAGTTCCCTGGACATCACTGAAGCTTTCTTT
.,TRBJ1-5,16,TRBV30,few,CAWSVRTVEGNQPQHF,TGTGCCTGGAGTGTCCGGACAGTGGAAGGCAATCAGCCCCAGCATTTT
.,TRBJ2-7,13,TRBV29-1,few,CSVVAADSYEQYF,TGCAGCGTTGTGGCTGCAGATTCCTACGAGCAGTACTTC
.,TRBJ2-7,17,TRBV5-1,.,CASSLASGSASSYEQYF,TGCGCCAGCAGCTTGGCCTCTGGTAGCGCCTCCTCCTACGAGCAGTACTTC
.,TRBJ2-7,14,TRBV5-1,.,CASTPAARGDEQYF,TGCGCCAGCACCCCAGCGGCCCGGGGCGACGAGCAGTACTTC
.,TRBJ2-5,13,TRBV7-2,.,CASSLMGGETQYF,TGTGCCAGCAGTTTAATGGGGGGCGAGACCCAGTACTTC
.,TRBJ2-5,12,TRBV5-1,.,CASNRGKETQYF,TGCGCCAGCAACCGGGGGAAAGAGACCCAGTACTTC
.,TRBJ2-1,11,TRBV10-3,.,CAISGRDEQFF,TGTGCCATCAGTGGTCGGGATGAGCAGTTCTTC
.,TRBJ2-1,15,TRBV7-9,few,CASSPTESSYNEQFF,TGTGCCAGCAGCCCGACGGAGAGCTCCTACAATGAGCAGTTCTTC
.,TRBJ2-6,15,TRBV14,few,CASSHRRAGANVLTF,TGTGCCAGCAGCCATCGACGGGCTGGGGCCAACGTCCTGACTTTC
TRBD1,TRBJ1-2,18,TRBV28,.,CASSLRDRALLTNYGYTF,TGTGCCAGCAGTTTACGGGACAGGGCACTCTTAACTAACTATGGCTACACCTTC
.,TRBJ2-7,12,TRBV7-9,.,CASSLMAYEQYF,TGTGCCAGCAGCTTAATGGCCTACGAGCAGTACTTC
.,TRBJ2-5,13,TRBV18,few,CASTYTTQETQYF,TGTGCCAGCACGTACACCACCCAAGAGACCCAGTACTTC
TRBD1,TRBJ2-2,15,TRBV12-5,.,CASGATGISTGELFF,TGTGCTAGTGGAGCGACAGGGATTAGCACCGGGGAGCTGTTTTTT
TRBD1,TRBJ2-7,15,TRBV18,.,CASSTKQGRTYEQYF,TGTGCCAGCTCAACTAAACAGGGGCGCACCTACGAGCAGTACTTC
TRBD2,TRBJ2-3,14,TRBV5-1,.,CASSWTSGVDTQYF,TGCGCCAGCAGCTGGACTAGCGGGGTCGATACGCAGTATTTT
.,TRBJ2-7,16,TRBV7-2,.,CASSSQSGSTSYEQYF,TGTGCCAGCAGCTCGCAATCCGGGAGTACGAGCTACGAGCAGTACTTC
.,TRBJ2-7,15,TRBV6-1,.,CASSEGHNPSYEQYF,TGTGCCAGCAGTGAAGGACACAACCCCTCCTACGAGCAGTACTTC
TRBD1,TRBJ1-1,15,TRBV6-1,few,CASRRGQGRMSEAFF,TGTGCCAGCAGACGGGGACAGGGGAGGATGAGTGAAGCTTTCTTT